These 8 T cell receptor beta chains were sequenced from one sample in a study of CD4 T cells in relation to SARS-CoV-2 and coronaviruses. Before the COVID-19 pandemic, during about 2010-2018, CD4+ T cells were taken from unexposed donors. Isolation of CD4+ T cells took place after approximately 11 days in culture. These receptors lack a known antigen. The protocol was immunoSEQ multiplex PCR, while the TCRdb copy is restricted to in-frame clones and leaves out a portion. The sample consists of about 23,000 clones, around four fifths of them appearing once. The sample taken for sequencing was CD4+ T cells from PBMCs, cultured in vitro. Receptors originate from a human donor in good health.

The chain's CDR3 is CASSLGGRSTDTQYF. In DNA form, the CDR3 reads TGTGCCAGCAGTCTAGGAGGGAGGAGCACAGATACGCAGTATTTT. The chain links TRBV28 to TRBJ2-3; TRBD2 is a possible D gene (6 bases). CDR1 and CDR2 from the germline V gene are MDHEN and SYDVKM. This CDR3 has 15 residues. Trimming took 5 bases from V and 0 from J, leaving 12 bases between them.

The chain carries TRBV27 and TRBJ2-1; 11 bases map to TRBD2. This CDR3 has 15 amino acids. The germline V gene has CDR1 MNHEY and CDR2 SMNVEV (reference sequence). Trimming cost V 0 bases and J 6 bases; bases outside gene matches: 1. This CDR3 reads CASSLSSGRANEQFF. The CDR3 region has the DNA TGTGCCAGCAGTTTATCTAGCGGGAGGGCCAATGAGCAGTTCTTC.

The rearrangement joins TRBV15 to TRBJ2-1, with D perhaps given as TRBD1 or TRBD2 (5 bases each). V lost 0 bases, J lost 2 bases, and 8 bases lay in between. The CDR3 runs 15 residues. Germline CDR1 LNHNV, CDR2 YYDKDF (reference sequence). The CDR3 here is CATSRDGGAYNEQFF. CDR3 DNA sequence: TGTGCCACCAGCAGAGATGGGGGTGCCTACAATGAGCAGTTCTTC.

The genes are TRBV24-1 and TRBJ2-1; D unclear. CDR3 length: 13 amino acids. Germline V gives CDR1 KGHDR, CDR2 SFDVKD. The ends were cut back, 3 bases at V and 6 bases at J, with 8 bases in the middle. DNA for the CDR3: TGTGCCACCAGTGATCCCAAAATCAATGAGCAGTTCTTC. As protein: CATSDPKINEQFF.

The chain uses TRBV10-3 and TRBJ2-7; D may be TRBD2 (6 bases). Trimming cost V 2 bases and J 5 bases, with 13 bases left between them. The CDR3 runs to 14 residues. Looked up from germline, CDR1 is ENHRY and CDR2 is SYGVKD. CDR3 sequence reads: CAISENGSANEQYF. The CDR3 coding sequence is TGTGCCATCAGTGAGAACGGGAGTGCGAACGAGCAGTACTTC.

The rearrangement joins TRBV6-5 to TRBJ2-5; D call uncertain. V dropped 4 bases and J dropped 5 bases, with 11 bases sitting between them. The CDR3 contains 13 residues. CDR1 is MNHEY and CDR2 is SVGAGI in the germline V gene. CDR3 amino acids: CASSSPHWETQYF. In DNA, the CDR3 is TGTGCCAGCAGTTCCCCCCACTGGGAGACCCAGTACTTC.

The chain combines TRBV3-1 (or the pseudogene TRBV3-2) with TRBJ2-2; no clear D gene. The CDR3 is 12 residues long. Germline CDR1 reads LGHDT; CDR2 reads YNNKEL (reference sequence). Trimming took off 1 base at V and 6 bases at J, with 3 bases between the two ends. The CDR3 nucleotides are TGTGCCAGCAGCCAAGCATCCGGGGAGCTGTTTTTT. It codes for CASSQASGELFF.

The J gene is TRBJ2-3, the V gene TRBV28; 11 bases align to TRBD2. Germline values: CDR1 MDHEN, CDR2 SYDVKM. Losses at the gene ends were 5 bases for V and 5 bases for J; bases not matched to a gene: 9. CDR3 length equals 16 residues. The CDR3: CASSPLLAGGRDTQYF. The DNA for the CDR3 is TGTGCCAGCAGTCCACTTTTAGCGGGAGGGCGAGATACGCAGTATTTT.